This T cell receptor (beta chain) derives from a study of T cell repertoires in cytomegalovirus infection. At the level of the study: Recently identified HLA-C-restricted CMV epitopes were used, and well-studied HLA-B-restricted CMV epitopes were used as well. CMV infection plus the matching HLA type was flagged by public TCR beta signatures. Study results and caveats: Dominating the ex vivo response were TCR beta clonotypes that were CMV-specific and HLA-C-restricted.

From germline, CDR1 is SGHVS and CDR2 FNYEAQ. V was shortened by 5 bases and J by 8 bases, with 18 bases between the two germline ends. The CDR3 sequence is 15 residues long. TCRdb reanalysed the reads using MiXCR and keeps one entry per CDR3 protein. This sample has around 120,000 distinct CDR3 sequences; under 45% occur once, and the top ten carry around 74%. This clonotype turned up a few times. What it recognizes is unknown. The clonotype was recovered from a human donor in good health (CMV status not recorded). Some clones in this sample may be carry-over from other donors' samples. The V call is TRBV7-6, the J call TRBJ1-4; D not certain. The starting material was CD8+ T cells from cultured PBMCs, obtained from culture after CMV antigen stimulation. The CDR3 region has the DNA TGTGCCAGCAGCCAAAAGAACCGGGCCTCCGAAAAACTGTTTTTT. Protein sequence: CASSQKNRASEKLFF.